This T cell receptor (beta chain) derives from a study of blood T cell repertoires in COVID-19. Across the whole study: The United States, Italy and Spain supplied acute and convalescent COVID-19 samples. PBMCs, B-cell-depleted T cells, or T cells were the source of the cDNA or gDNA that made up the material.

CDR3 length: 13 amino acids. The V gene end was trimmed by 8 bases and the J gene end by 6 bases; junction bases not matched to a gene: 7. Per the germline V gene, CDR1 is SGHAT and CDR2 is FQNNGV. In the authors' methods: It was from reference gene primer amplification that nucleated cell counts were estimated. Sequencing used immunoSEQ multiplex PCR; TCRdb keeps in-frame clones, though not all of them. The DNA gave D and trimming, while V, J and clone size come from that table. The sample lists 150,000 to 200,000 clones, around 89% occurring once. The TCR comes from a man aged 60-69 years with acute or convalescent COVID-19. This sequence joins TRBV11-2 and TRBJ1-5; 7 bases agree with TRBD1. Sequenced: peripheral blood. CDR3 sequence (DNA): TGTGCCAGCGGCAGGGGGATGGGTCAGCCCCAGCATTTT. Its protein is CASGRGMGQPQHF.